One and the same sample provided the 6 T cell receptor beta chains below, sequenced in a study of regulatory T cells in long-lasting Graves disease. Time point here: newly diagnosed GD, antithyroid drugs for less than 3 months. After RNA was extracted from PBMCs, the TCR library was made from it. Sequencing libraries for TCR beta were prepared with iRepertoire HTBI primers and Arm-PCR of CDR3 regions. TCRdb redid the calling of the multiplex PCR reads with MiXCR, one entry per CDR3 protein. The sample consists of approximately 390,000 distinct CDR3 sequences, around 15% of them appearing once. This sample also belongs to another study, concerning T cells in Graves' hyperthyroidism and ophthalmopathy.

The specimen comprised peripheral blood mononuclear cells (PBMCs), sampled at new diagnosis, from a patient treated with antithyroid drugs. The receptors derive from a woman between 18 and 30 years old with Graves disease.

With regard to this clonotype: This likely stems from a read error, as it lies one base from a far larger clone. The chain links TRBV27 to TRBJ1-2; 11 positions match TRBD1. Germline-derived CDR1 and CDR2 are MNHEY and SMNVEV (reference sequence). V trimming: 8 bases; J trimming: 5 bases; junction bases outside the gene matches: 10. This CDR3 comprises 15 residues. The CDR3 region is CASRRGQGAKYGYTF. In DNA, the CDR3 is TGTGCCAGCCGCCGTGGACAGGGGGCGAAGTATGGCTACACCTTC.

Turning to this clonotype: A much bigger clone sits one base away, suggesting this may be a read error. In this CDR3 the conserved last residue, phenylalanine or tryptophan, is missing, so a read error is likely. The CDR3 sequence: CASSAEQGVYNEQFS. The CDR3 nucleotides are TGTGCCAGCAGCGCTGAACAGGGAGTCTACAATGAGCAGTTCTCC. The chain has TRBV7-3 and TRBJ2-1; the D gene is possibly TRBD1 (6 bases). The germline V gene has CDR1 SGHTA and CDR2 FQGTGA. This CDR3 region has 15 residues. V gave up 5 bases and J gave up 3 bases, with 14 bases separating them.

The chain couples TRBV9 to TRBJ1-6; no reliable D call. Germline V gene sequence: CDR1 SGDLS, CDR2 YYNGEE. Trimming removed 4 bases at V and 13 bases at J, with 21 bases between. The CDR3 is 15 residues long. The CDR3 bases are TGTGCCAGCAGCCCCTACGCCGACACTGCCGGCCCCCTCCACTTT. It specifies CASSPYADTAGPLHF.

The chain is built from TRBV20-1 and TRBJ1-5; D possibly corresponds to TRBD1 (6 bases). V was trimmed by 0 bases and J by 5 bases, leaving 11 bases between them. Germline V gene sequence: CDR1 DFQATT, CDR2 SNEGSKA (reference sequence). The CDR3 is 14 residues long. This CDR3 reads CSARDGGAYQPQHF. As DNA, the CDR3 is TGCAGTGCTAGAGACGGGGGCGCCTATCAGCCCCAGCATTTT.

This clonotype was seen only a few times. V usage is TRBV13 and J usage is TRBJ2-5, with TRBD1 identical over 7 bases. This CDR3 region has 17 residues. J gave up 0 bases and V 5 bases, and 12 bases lay outside the gene matches. Germline loops: CDR1 PRHDT, CDR2 FYEKMQ (reference sequence). The CDR3 region is CASSLLPTGPYQETQYF. The CDR3 nucleotides are TGTGCCAGCAGCCTCTTACCGACAGGGCCTTACCAAGAGACCCAGTACTTC.

This clonotype was counted at least ten times. The chain is built from TRBV5-1 and TRBJ2-1; 7 bases are shared with TRBD2. J gave up 5 bases and V 5 bases, and 10 bases lay outside the gene matches. This CDR3 contains 15 residues. Germline values: CDR1 SGHRS, CDR2 YFSETQ. CDR3 region: CASRLPGGQNNEQFF. For the CDR3, the DNA is TGCGCCAGCAGGCTCCCGGGAGGCCAAAACAATGAGCAGTTCTTC.